Each of the 20 T cell receptor beta chains below was sequenced from the same sample in a study of beta chain features in type 1 diabetes. Of the isolated RNA, all was reverse transcribed, and so the sequenced material was expressed TCRB transcripts. The assay was immunoSEQ multiplex PCR, and TCRdb's table has in-frame clones only and misses some. Here the sample spans about 230,000 clones, more than 9% being singletons. Specimen: naive CD4+ T cells from blood. The source is a woman aged 18-30 years in good health.

The chain links TRBV28 to TRBJ2-5; 12 bases map to TRBD1. The CDR3 totals 16 residues. The ends lost 6 bases at V and 11 bases at J; junction bases unmatched: 16. Germline loops: CDR1 MDHEN, CDR2 SYDVKM. CDR3 in amino acids: CASSLLPGQGAQEQYF. The CDR3 DNA reads as TGTGCCAGCAGCCTCCTACCGGGACAGGGGGCCCAAGAGCAGTACTTC.

A few counts support this clone. The J gene is TRBJ2-1, the V gene TRBV7-6; 8 bases are shared with TRBD1. The junction had 14 bases not matched to a gene; V was cut back by 6 bases and J by 7 bases. The CDR3 is 16 amino acids. Germline CDR1 is SGHVS and CDR2 is FNYEAQ. CDR3 loop: CASSPQTGALPNEQFF. DNA of the CDR3: TGTGCCAGCAGTCCACAGACAGGGGCTCTACCTAATGAGCAGTTCTTC.

This clone has more than one count but fewer than ten. The chain couples TRBV21-1 to TRBJ2-7; TRBD1 is taken as the D call from the table, unchecked against the DNA. TRBV21-1 is designated a pseudogene. The CDR3 is 14 amino acids. CDR3 region: CASSKDRDSYEQYF. CDR3 nucleotide sequence: TGTGCCAGCAGCAAGGACCGGGACAGCTACGAGCAGTACTTC.

V usage is TRBV18 and J usage is TRBJ1-2; 7 positions agree with TRBD1. Germline CDR1 reads KGHSH; CDR2 reads LQKENI. The V segment lost 3 bases and the J segment 5 bases; nucleotides outside the gene matches: 6. CDR3 length: 14 amino acids. CDR3 amino acids: CASSPRGQRYGYTF. The CDR3 coding sequence is TGTGCCAGCTCACCTAGGGGACAGAGATATGGCTACACCTTC.

This clone was seen a handful of times. CDR3 sequence: CASSLQMNTEAFF. For the CDR3, the DNA is TGCGCCAGCAGCTTACAGATGAACACTGAAGCTTTCTTT. V usage is TRBV5-1 and J usage is TRBJ1-1; no firm D call. CDR3 size: 13 residues. Germline CDR1 reads SGHRS; CDR2 reads YFSETQ. The V end was cut by 2 bases, the J end by 0 bases, with 5 bases between.

This clone was observed a handful of times. Other nucleotide sequences in the sample specify the same CDR3. This chain links TRBV7-9 with TRBJ2-7; D remains unclear. Germline CDR1 is SEHNR and CDR2 is FQNEAQ (reference sequence). This CDR3 spans 12 amino acids. The V gene lost 0 bases and the J gene lost 3 bases, with 3 bases spanning the gap. The CDR3 spells CASSLALYEQYF. In DNA form, the CDR3 reads TGTGCCAGCAGCTTAGCCCTCTACGAGCAGTACTTC.

This chain links TRBV28 with TRBJ2-3; 10 bases agree with TRBD2. Per the germline V gene, CDR1 is MDHEN and CDR2 is SYDVKM. This CDR3 contains 14 residues. V gave up 9 bases and J gave up 3 bases; unmatched junction bases: 6. In nucleotides, the CDR3 is TGTGCCAGTGGAACTAGCGGGAAGACAGATACGCAGTATTTT. It encodes CASGTSGKTDTQYF. The full variable domain, with the rest looked up from reference TRBV28 and TRBJ2-3, is DVKVTQSSRYLVKRTGEKVFLECVQDMDHENMFWYRQDPGLGLRLIYFSYDVKMKEKGDIPEGYSVSREKKERFSLILESASTNQTSMYLCASGTSGKTDTQYFGPGTRLTVL.

V gene TRBV25-1 combines with J gene TRBJ1-1; D might be TRBD1 (6 bases). Germline CDR1 MGHDK, CDR2 SYGVNS. This CDR3 contains 18 residues. With 4 bases removed from V and 0 bases from J, the gap between germline ends came to 21 bases. CDR3 coding DNA: TGTGCCAGCAGTGGACACAGGGAGAGGTCCCTCCTGAACACTGAAGCTTTCTTT. As protein: CASSGHRERSLLNTEAFF.

J is TRBJ1-3 and V is TRBV6-5; D possibly corresponds to TRBD1 (5 bases). Germline CDR1 and CDR2: MNHEY and SVGAGI. With 5 bases removed from V and 0 bases from J, the gap between germline ends came to 11 bases. CDR3 length: 15 residues. CDR3 region: CASSRDSVSGNTIYF. The CDR3 bases are TGTGCCAGCAGTAGAGACAGCGTCTCTGGAAACACCATATATTTT.

The gene calls are TRBV5-1 and TRBJ2-7, with TRBD1 matching 8 bases. Trimming removed 3 bases from V and 2 bases from J; junction bases left unmatched: 4. In germline, CDR1 is SGHRS, CDR2 YFSETQ. This CDR3 region has 14 residues. The CDR3 sequence: CASSSRDRTYEQYF. The CDR3 DNA reads as TGCGCCAGCAGCTCCCGGGACAGGACCTACGAGCAGTACTTC.

This sequence joins TRBV5-1 and TRBJ2-3, with TRBD1 identical over 8 bases. V trimming: 7 bases; J trimming: 5 bases; junction bases outside the gene matches: 9. The germline gives CDR1 SGHRS, CDR2 YFSETQ. The CDR3 extends over 14 amino acids. The CDR3 nucleotides read TGCGCCAGCGTCCTTCAGGGGGCGGAAGATACGCAGTATTTT. Residues: CASVLQGAEDTQYF.

This chain connects TRBV30 to TRBJ2-1; D perhaps matches TRBD1 (6 bases). The ends were cut back, 5 bases at V and 6 bases at J, with 17 bases in the middle. Germline CDR1 GTSNPN, CDR2 SVGIG (reference sequence). This CDR3 comprises 14 residues. The chain's CDR3 is CAWGGSGASNEQFF. CDR3 DNA sequence: TGTGCCTGGGGGGGCTCAGGAGCGTCCAATGAGCAGTTCTTC.

V is TRBV6-6 and J is TRBJ1-5; 8 bases line up with TRBD1. Germline V lookup: CDR1 MNHNY, CDR2 SVGAGI (reference sequence). J was trimmed by 0 bases and V by 7 bases; bases with no gene match: 8. CDR3 length: 16 residues. In DNA form, the CDR3 reads TGTGCCAGCAAACCCTCCGACAGGGGTAGCAATCAGCCCCAGCATTTT. It translates to CASKPSDRGSNQPQHF.

The rearrangement joins TRBV2 to TRBJ1-2; D uncertain. In germline, CDR1 is SNHLY, CDR2 FYNNEI. The CDR3 spans 14 residues. Trimming cost V 1 base and J 2 bases, with 8 bases left between them. The CDR3 DNA reads TGTGCCAGCAGTGAAGGCAGGAACAACTATGGCTACACCTTC. Translating gives CASSEGRNNYGYTF.

This rearrangement joins TRBV29-1 to TRBJ2-7; no reliable D call. Germline V gene lookup returns CDR1 SQVTM and CDR2 ANQGSEA. Trimming cost V 6 bases and J 2 bases, with 8 bases left between them. There are 11 residues in the CDR3. CDR3 sequence reads: CSVGRTYEQYF. DNA for the CDR3: TGCAGCGTGGGCCGAACCTACGAGCAGTACTTC.

This clone occurred a few times. The CDR3 reads CAWSDRGEEQYF. In nucleotides, the CDR3 is TGTGCCTGGAGTGACAGGGGGGAGGAGCAGTACTTC. The chain links TRBV30 to TRBJ2-7; 8 positions agree with TRBD1. CDR1 is GTSNPN and CDR2 is SVGIG in the germline V gene (reference sequence). The CDR3 loop spans 12 amino acids. Trimming at V came to 1 base and at J to 7 bases, leaving 3 bases not matched to a gene.

This chain uses TRBV30 with TRBJ1-4, with 9 bases identical to TRBD1. The CDR3 has 15 residues. Per germline, CDR1 GTSNPN and CDR2 SVGIG (reference sequence). The J segment lost 8 bases and the V segment lost 4 bases, leaving 11 bases of the junction unmatched. CDR3 sequence (DNA): TGTGCCTGGATGCACACACAGGGGGCGCGAGAAAAACTGTTTTTT. It translates to CAWMHTQGAREKLFF.

This clone was counted only a few times. The chain recombines TRBV27 with TRBJ2-1, with D hard to call. The CDR3 has 18 residues. Germline values: CDR1 MNHEY, CDR2 SMNVEV (reference sequence). Trimming stripped 2 bases from V and 0 bases from J, with 17 bases between. The CDR3 DNA reads as TGTGCCAGCAGTTTAGTTGCCGTTGCGATTAGCTCCTACAATGAGCAGTTCTTC. It codes for CASSLVAVAISSYNEQFF.

The table lists this clone with a few counts. V gene TRBV27 combines with J gene TRBJ2-1; 8 bases are a match to TRBD2. CDR3 length: 16 residues. With V trimmed by 6 bases and J by 12 bases, 19 bases remained unmatched. Germline CDR1 reads MNHEY; CDR2 reads SMNVEV (reference sequence). The CDR3 spells CASSPSVAGGLIGQFF. In nucleotides, the CDR3 is TGTGCCAGCAGCCCCTCCGTCGCGGGAGGCCTCATCGGGCAGTTCTTC.

This rearrangement joins TRBV5-6 to TRBJ2-7; no reliable D call. The CDR3 spans 11 residues. Germline assignment: CDR1 SGHDT and CDR2 YYEEEE. V lost 4 bases and J lost 8, with 10 bases in between. The CDR3 nucleotides are TGTGCCAGCAGCCGACTGACCCAGCAGTACTTC. This sequence encodes CASSRLTQQYF.